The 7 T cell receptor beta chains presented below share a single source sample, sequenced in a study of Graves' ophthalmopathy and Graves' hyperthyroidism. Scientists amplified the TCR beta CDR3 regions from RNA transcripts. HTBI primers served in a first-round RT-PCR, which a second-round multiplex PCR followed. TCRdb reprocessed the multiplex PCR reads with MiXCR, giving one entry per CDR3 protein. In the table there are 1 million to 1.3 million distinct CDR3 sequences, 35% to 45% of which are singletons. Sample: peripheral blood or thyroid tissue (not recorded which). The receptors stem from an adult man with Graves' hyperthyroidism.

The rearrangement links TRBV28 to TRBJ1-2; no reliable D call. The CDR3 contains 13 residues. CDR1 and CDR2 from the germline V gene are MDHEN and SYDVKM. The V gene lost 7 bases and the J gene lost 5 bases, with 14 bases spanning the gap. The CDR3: CASTTKPAYGYTF. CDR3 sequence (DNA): TGTGCCAGCACCACAAAGCCGGCATATGGCTACACCTTC.

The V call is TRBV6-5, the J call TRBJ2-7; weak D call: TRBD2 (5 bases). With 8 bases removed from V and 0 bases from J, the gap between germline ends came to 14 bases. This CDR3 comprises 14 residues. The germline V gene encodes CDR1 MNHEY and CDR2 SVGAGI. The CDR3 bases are TGTGCCAGCCTCGCGGCGGGCAGCTCCTACGAGCAGTACTTC. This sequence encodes CASLAAGSSYEQYF.

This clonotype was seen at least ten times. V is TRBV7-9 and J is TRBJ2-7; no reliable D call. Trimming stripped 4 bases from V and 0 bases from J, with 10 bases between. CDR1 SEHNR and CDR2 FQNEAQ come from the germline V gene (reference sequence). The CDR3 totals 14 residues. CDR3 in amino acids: CASSSHGSSYEQYF. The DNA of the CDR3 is TGTGCCAGCAGCTCCCACGGGTCCTCCTACGAGCAGTACTTC.

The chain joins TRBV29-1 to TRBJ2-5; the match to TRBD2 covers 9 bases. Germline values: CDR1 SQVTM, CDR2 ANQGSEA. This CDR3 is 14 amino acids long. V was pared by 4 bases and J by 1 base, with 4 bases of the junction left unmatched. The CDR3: CSVVTSGGQETQYF. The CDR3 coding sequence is TGCAGCGTTGTGACTAGCGGCGGCCAAGAGACCCAGTACTTC.

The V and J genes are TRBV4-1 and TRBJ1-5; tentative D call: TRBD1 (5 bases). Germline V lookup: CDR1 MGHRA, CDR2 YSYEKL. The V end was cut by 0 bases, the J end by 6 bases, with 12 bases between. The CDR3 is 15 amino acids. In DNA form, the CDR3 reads TGCGCCAGCAGCCAAGATTGGGCAGGGAGTCAGCCCCAGCATTTT. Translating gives CASSQDWAGSQPQHF.

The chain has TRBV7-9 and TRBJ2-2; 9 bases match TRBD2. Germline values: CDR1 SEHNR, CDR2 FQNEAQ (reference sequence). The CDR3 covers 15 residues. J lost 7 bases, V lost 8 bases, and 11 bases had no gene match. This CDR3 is CASPGAGGPGGELFF. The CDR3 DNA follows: TGTGCCAGCCCTGGCGCGGGAGGGCCCGGCGGGGAGCTGTTTTTT.

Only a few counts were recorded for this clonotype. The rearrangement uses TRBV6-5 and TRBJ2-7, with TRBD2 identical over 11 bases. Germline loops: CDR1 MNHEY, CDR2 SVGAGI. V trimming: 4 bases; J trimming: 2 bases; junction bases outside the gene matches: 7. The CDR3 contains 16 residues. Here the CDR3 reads CASSSLRTSGPYEQYF. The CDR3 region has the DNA TGTGCCAGCAGTTCCTTACGGACTAGCGGGCCCTACGAGCAGTACTTC.